This T cell receptor (beta chain) came from a study of cytomegalovirus exposure and HLA in healthy donors. Study conclusions and caveats: Cytomegalovirus association was assigned to 150 to 200 TCR beta chains. The classifier reportedly diagnosed cytomegalovirus status with high specificity and sensitivity.

TCRdb's table, derived via immunoSEQ multiplex PCR, lists solely in-frame clones and lacks some. The sample shows around 260,000 clones, about nine tenths of them seen only once. Donors came from a validation cohort of over a hundred subjects, distinct from the first 666-subject cohort. The CDR3 consists of 16 residues. The V gene's germline CDR1 is SGHDN and CDR2 FVKESK. V lost 1 base, J lost 2 bases, and 11 bases lay in between. In this sample, this clone turned up a few times. Its antigen remains unknown. The sequence came from a woman in her thirties in good health and CMV-seronegative. This chain uses TRBV14 with TRBJ2-2; the D gene is possibly TRBD2 (5 bases). The material sequenced was PBMCs. In DNA, the CDR3 is TGTGCCAGCAGCCAAGCAAGGACTTCCAACACCGGGGAGCTGTTTTTT. This encodes CASSQARTSNTGELFF.